The rows below give T cell receptor beta chains drawn from one sample of a study of CD4 and CD8 cells across lung adenocarcinoma regions. TCRdb itself ran the PCR reads through MiXCR, one entry per CDR3 protein. This sample carries about 11,000 distinct CDR3 sequences, about 50% of them seen once, and the ten largest clones take 25% to 35%. Sequencing was performed on CD8+ T cells from the center of a lung tumor. Every receptor here comes from a female donor with lung adenocarcinoma. The CD4 and CD8 labels of this study may be unreliable. CDR3s include the opening cysteine and the closing phenylalanine or tryptophan. The D gene is left open where the match is weak. Some rows have no size entry. The others give once, few or many, or a class for an expanded clone.

V gene: TRBV6-1; D gene: .; clone size: few; J gene: TRBJ1-2; CDR3 DNA: TGTGCCAGCAGTCCGGCCACCTTCGGGGGCTACACCTTC; CDR3 protein: CASSPATFGGYTF
V gene: TRBV20-1; D gene: .; clone size: .; J gene: TRBJ2-3; CDR3 DNA: TGCAGTGCCCCACTCCGGAGGGGCACAGATACGCAGTATTTT; CDR3 protein: CSAPLRRGTDTQYF
V gene: TRBV6-1; D gene: .; clone size: .; J gene: TRBJ1-2; CDR3 DNA: TGTGCCAGCAGTCCCCAGGGCTCCGGCTCATATGGCTACACCTTC; CDR3 protein: CASSPQGSGSYGYTF
V gene: TRBV6-1; D gene: .; clone size: .; J gene: TRBJ2-7; CDR3 DNA: TGTGCCAGCTCCAATGGGATAGGGCCCTACGAGCAGTACTTC; CDR3 protein: CASSNGIGPYEQYF
V gene: TRBV27; D gene: .; clone size: .; J gene: TRBJ1-2; CDR3 DNA: TGTGCCAGCAGTTTAGAGGCCAGCCTTTGGGGGGGCTACACCTTC; CDR3 protein: CASSLEASLWGGYTF
V gene: TRBV6-1; D gene: .; clone size: .; J gene: TRBJ2-5; CDR3 DNA: TGTGCCAGCAGTGAAGAAGCAGGGGCGGGGACCCAGTACTTC; CDR3 protein: CASSEEAGAGTQYF
V gene: TRBV27; D gene: TRBD2; clone size: few; J gene: TRBJ2-1; CDR3 DNA: TGTGCCAGCAGTACGGGACTAGCCAGATCAGGACGCTACAATGAGCAGTTCTTC; CDR3 protein: CASSTGLARSGRYNEQFF
V gene: TRBV11-2; D gene: TRBD1; clone size: .; J gene: TRBJ1-2; CDR3 DNA: TGTGCCAGCAGCTCACCTGACAGGGGATGGGGTGGCTACACCTTC; CDR3 protein: CASSSPDRGWGGYTF
V gene: TRBV7-2; D gene: .; clone size: many; J gene: TRBJ2-7; CDR3 DNA: TGTGCCAGCAGCTTAGTTGTCGGGCAGGGCTACGAGCAGTACTTC; CDR3 protein: CASSLVVGQGYEQYF
V gene: TRBV27; D gene: .; clone size: .; J gene: TRBJ2-7; CDR3 DNA: TGTGCCAGCCTCGGGACTTTACCCTACGAGCAGTACTTC; CDR3 protein: CASLGTLPYEQYF
V gene: TRBV6-1; D gene: .; clone size: .; J gene: TRBJ2-3; CDR3 DNA: TGTGCCAGCAGTCTCAGGGATTCGACAGATACGCAGTATTTT; CDR3 protein: CASSLRDSTDTQYF
V gene: TRBV6-1; D gene: TRBD2; clone size: .; J gene: TRBJ2-1; CDR3 DNA: TGTGCCAGCAGTCCCCAGGGAGCGGGAGGGTACAATGAGCAGTTCTTC; CDR3 protein: CASSPQGAGGYNEQFF
V gene: TRBV27; D gene: .; clone size: .; J gene: TRBJ2-7; CDR3 DNA: TGTGCCAGCAGCGCTAGACTCGACGAGCAGTACTTC; CDR3 protein: CASSARLDEQYF
V gene: TRBV6-5; D gene: .; clone size: medium-sized; J gene: TRBJ2-1; CDR3 DNA: TGTGCCAGCAGTTTTACAGTTAACAATGAGCAGTTCTTC; CDR3 protein: CASSFTVNNEQFF
V gene: TRBV6-1; D gene: .; clone size: .; J gene: TRBJ2-2; CDR3 DNA: TGTGCCAGCAGCCGCGACCAGAACACCGGGGAGCTGTTTTTT; CDR3 protein: CASSRDQNTGELFF
V gene: TRBV6-5; D gene: TRBD2; clone size: .; J gene: TRBJ2-7; CDR3 DNA: TGTGCCAGCAGTTTTGTAAATAGCGGGGGCCGGTACGAGCAGTACTTC; CDR3 protein: CASSFVNSGGRYEQYF
V gene: TRBV12-3/TRBV12-4; D gene: .; clone size: .; J gene: TRBJ2-5; CDR3 DNA: TGTGCCAGGCGTTTGGCGGGGAACCCAGAGACCCAGTACTTC; CDR3 protein: CARRLAGNPETQYF
V gene: TRBV4-1; D gene: TRBD2; clone size: .; J gene: TRBJ2-2; CDR3 DNA: TGCGCCAGCAGCCCGGGACTAGCGGACACCGGGGAGCTGTTTTTT; CDR3 protein: CASSPGLADTGELFF
V gene: TRBV11-3; D gene: TRBD2; clone size: .; J gene: TRBJ2-7; CDR3 DNA: TGTGCCAGCAGCTTGGGGCGGGCGGGGGGGATGATCGACGAGCAGTACTTC; CDR3 protein: CASSLGRAGGMIDEQYF
V gene: TRBV6-1; D gene: TRBD2; clone size: .; J gene: TRBJ2-3; CDR3 DNA: TGTGCCAGTAGTCGAGGCCTAGCGGCGGGGAGCACCGATACGCAGTATTTT; CDR3 protein: CASSRGLAAGSTDTQYF
V gene: TRBV6-4; D gene: TRBD1; clone size: few; J gene: TRBJ2-2; CDR3 DNA: TGTGCCAGCCGACAGGGAACGAACACCGGGGAGCTGTTTTTT; CDR3 protein: CASRQGTNTGELFF
V gene: TRBV27; D gene: .; clone size: .; J gene: TRBJ2-5; CDR3 DNA: TGTGCCAGCAGTCCCCGTTCCTGGGGGGAGACCCAGTACTTC; CDR3 protein: CASSPRSWGETQYF
V gene: TRBV7-2; D gene: TRBD2; clone size: .; J gene: TRBJ2-5; CDR3 DNA: TGTGCCAGCAGCTTAGACCTCCGGACTAGCGGGGGCCATGGTGGCCAGTACTTC; CDR3 protein: CASSLDLRTSGGHGGQYF
V gene: TRBV6-5; D gene: .; clone size: .; J gene: TRBJ2-5; CDR3 DNA: TGTGCCAGCAGTTACTCCCGGGGGCCCCAAGAGACCCAGTACTTC; CDR3 protein: CASSYSRGPQETQYF
V gene: TRBV6-1; D gene: TRBD1; clone size: medium-sized; J gene: TRBJ2-7; CDR3 DNA: TGTGCCAGCAGTCGGACAAACAGGGGCGAGCAGTACTTC; CDR3 protein: CASSRTNRGEQYF
V gene: TRBV10-1; D gene: TRBD2; clone size: .; J gene: TRBJ2-1; CDR3 DNA: TGCGCCAGCAGTGAGCGTGGGACTAGCGGGACCGAATACAATGAGCAGTTCTTC; CDR3 protein: CASSERGTSGTEYNEQFF
V gene: TRBV6-1; D gene: TRBD1; clone size: medium-sized; J gene: TRBJ2-7; CDR3 DNA: TGTGCCAGCAGTGAAAGTCCGGGACAGTCCTACGAGCAGTACTTC; CDR3 protein: CASSESPGQSYEQYF
V gene: TRBV6-1; D gene: .; clone size: .; J gene: TRBJ2-7; CDR3 DNA: TGTGCCAGCAGTGGGGGAGCCTACGAGCAGTACTTC; CDR3 protein: CASSGGAYEQYF
V gene: TRBV9; D gene: .; clone size: .; J gene: TRBJ2-5; CDR3 DNA: TGTGCCAGCAGCGAGAGAACAGGGCAAGAGACCCAGTACTTC; CDR3 protein: CASSERTGQETQYF
V gene: TRBV12-3/TRBV12-4; D gene: TRBD2; clone size: .; J gene: TRBJ2-1; CDR3 DNA: TGTGCCAGCCGGCTAGCGGACAATGAGCAGTTCTTC; CDR3 protein: CASRLADNEQFF
V gene: TRBV5-6; D gene: TRBD2; clone size: .; J gene: TRBJ2-1; CDR3 DNA: TGTGCCAGCAGCTTGATAACTAGCGGGGGCTACAATGAGCAGTTCTTC; CDR3 protein: CASSLITSGGYNEQFF
V gene: TRBV6-1; D gene: TRBD2; clone size: .; J gene: TRBJ2-3; CDR3 DNA: TGTGCCAGCAGTCGAGGACTAGCGGCTGTGAGCACCGGTGCGCAGTATTTT; CDR3 protein: CASSRGLAAVSTGAQYF
V gene: TRBV10-1; D gene: .; clone size: .; J gene: TRBJ2-5; CDR3 DNA: TGCGCCAGCAGTGAGATGCGGAGCGGAGAGTTTCAGTACTTC; CDR3 protein: CASSEMRSGEFQYF
V gene: TRBV7-6; D gene: .; clone size: .; J gene: TRBJ2-6; CDR3 DNA: TGTGCCAGCAGCCCAGGGGCAGGCCCCTCTGGGGCCAACGTCCTGACTTTC; CDR3 protein: CASSPGAGPSGANVLTF
V gene: TRBV7-2; D gene: TRBD1; clone size: .; J gene: TRBJ1-6; CDR3 DNA: TGTGCCAGCAGCTCGCCAGGGGGTAATTCACCCCTCCACTTT; CDR3 protein: CASSSPGGNSPLHF
V gene: TRBV6-1; D gene: TRBD1; clone size: medium-sized; J gene: TRBJ2-5; CDR3 DNA: TGTGCCAGCAGCTGGGACAGGGGAGGGGAGACCCAGTACTTC; CDR3 protein: CASSWDRGGETQYF
V gene: TRBV4-2; D gene: .; clone size: .; J gene: TRBJ2-7; CDR3 DNA: TGTGCCAGCAGCTTTTTCCCCCACGAGCAGTACTTC; CDR3 protein: CASSFFPHEQYF
V gene: TRBV6-1; D gene: .; clone size: .; J gene: TRBJ2-1; CDR3 DNA: TGTGCCAGCCAGGTGGTGAGGAAAGATGAGCAGTTCTTT; CDR3 protein: CASQVVRKDEQFF
V gene: TRBV6-1; D gene: .; clone size: .; J gene: TRBJ2-3; CDR3 DNA: TGTGCCAGCAGTGAGGGGCTGTGCGCCAAAGATATTCAGTACTTT; CDR3 protein: CASSEGLCAKDIQYF